This TCR beta chain came from a study of cytomegalovirus exposure and HLA in healthy donors. Broader study findings: In a later analysis, HLA-associated TCR beta chains were more clonally expanded than equally common others.

Vbeta (60) and Jbeta (13) primers were used in the PCR. Using immunoSEQ multiplex PCR, the repertoire was profiled, and TCRdb retains in-frame clones only, with some absent. The sample holds under 200,000 clones, about 86% seen once. Worth noting for this clone: Its antigen is unidentified.

This CDR3 spans 14 amino acids. CDR1 is MDHEN, CDR2 SYDVKM, per germline. Germline trimming cut 5 bases from V and 6 bases from J; bases unmatched to any gene: 5. The V call is TRBV28, the J call TRBJ1-4; 8 nucleotides agree with TRBD1. This sequence was found in a woman in her twenties or thirties in good health and CMV-seronegative. The sample taken for sequencing was PBMCs. This CDR3 reads CASSTGTGYEKLFF. In DNA, the CDR3 is TGTGCCAGCAGTACCGGGACAGGTTATGAAAAACTGTTTTTT.